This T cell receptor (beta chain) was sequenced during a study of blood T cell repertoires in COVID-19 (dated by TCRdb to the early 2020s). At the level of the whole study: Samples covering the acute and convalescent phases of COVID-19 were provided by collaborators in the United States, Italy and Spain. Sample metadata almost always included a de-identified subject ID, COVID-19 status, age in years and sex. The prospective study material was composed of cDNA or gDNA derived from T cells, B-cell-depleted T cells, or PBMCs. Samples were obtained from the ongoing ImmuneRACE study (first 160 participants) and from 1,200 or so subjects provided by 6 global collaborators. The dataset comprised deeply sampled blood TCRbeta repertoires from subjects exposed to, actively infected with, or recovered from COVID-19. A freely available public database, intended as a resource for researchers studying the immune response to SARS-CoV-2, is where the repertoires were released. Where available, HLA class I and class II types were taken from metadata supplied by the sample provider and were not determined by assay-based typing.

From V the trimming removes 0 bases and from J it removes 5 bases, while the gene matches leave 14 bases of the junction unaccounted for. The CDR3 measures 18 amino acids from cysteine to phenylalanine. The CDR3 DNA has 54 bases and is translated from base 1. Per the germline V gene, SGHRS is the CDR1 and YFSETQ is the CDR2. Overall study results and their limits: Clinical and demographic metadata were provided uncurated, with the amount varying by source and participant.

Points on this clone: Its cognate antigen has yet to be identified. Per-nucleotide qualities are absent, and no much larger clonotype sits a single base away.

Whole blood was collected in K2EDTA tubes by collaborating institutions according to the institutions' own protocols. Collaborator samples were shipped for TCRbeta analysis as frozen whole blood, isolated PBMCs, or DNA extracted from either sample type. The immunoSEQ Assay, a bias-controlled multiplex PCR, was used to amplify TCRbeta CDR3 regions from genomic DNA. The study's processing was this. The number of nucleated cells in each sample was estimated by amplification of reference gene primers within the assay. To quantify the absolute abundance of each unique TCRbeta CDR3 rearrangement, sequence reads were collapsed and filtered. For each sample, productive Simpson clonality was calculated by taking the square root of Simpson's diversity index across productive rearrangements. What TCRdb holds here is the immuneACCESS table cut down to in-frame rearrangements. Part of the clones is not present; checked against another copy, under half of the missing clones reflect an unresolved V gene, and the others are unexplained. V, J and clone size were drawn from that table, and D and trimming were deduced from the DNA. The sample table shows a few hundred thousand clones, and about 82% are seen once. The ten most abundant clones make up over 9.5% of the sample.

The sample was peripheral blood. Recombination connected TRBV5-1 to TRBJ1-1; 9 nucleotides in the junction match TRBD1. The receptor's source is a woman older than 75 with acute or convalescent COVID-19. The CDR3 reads CASSLADGGTGILTEAFF. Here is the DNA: TGCGCCAGCAGCTTGGCCGATGGGGGGACAGGGATTCTAACTGAAGCTTTCTTT.